The text below deals with one TCR beta chain. The target antigen is unknown. This sample was taken from a study of cytomegalovirus exposure and HLA in healthy donors. Study-wide context: Some 180 million T cells yielded more than 90 million unique TCR beta sequences in earlier analysis.

Study-wide findings and caveats: There were 150 to 200 TCR beta chains listed as cytomegalovirus-associated. The classifier reportedly diagnosed cytomegalovirus status with high sensitivity and specificity. A later analysis linked 15,000 to 20,000 TCR beta sequences to HLA alleles at 0.05 false discovery rate.

Primers: 60 Vbeta forward and 13 Jbeta reverse. Data came from immunoSEQ multiplex PCR; TCRdb stores just in-frame clones and leaves some out. The sample holds under 170,000 clones; roughly 63% are singletons and the top ten take under 7.5%. The CDR3 is 14 amino acids. The junction had 3 bases not matched to a gene; V was cut back by 6 bases and J by 2 bases. Germline-derived CDR1 and CDR2 are MNHEY and SVGAGI. This chain connects TRBV6-5 to TRBJ1-4, with 7 positions matching TRBD1. The TCR sequence derives from an older woman in good health and CMV-seropositive. The sample comprised PBMCs. The CDR3 here is CASRPTGTNEKLFF. In nucleotides, the CDR3 is TGTGCCAGCAGACCGACAGGGACTAATGAAAAACTGTTTTTT.